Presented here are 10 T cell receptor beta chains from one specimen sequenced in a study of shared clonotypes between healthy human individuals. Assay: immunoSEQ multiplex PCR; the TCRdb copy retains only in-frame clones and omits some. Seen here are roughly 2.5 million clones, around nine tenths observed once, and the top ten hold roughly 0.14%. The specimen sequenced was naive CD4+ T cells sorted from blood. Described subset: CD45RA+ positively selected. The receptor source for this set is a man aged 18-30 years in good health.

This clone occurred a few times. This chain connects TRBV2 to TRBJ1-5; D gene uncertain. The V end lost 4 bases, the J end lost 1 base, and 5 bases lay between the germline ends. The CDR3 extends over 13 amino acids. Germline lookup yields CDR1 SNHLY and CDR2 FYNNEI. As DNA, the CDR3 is TGTGCCAGCAGTGCCATCAGCAATCAGCCCCAGCATTTT. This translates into CASSAISNQPQHF. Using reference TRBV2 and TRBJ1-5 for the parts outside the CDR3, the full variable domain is EPEVTQTPSHQVTQMGQEVILRCVPISNHLYFYWYRQILGQKVEFLVSFYNNEISEKSEIFDDQFSVERPDGSNFTLKIRSTKLEDSAMYFCASSAISNQPQHFGDGTRLSIL.

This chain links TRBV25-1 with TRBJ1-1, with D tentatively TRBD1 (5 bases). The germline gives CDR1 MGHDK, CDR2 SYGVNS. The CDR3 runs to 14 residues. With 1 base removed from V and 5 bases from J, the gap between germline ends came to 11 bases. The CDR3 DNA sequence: TGTGCCAGCAGTGAATTTAAAGGGGAAACTGAAGCTTTCTTT. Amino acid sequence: CASSEFKGETEAFF.

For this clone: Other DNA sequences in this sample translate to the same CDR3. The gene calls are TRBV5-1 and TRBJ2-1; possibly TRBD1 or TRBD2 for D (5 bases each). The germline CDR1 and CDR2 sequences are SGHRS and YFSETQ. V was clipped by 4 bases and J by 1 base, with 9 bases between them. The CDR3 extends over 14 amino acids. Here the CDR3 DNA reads TGCGCCAGCAGCCTTGGGGGATCCTACAATGAGCAGTTCTTC. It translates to CASSLGGSYNEQFF.

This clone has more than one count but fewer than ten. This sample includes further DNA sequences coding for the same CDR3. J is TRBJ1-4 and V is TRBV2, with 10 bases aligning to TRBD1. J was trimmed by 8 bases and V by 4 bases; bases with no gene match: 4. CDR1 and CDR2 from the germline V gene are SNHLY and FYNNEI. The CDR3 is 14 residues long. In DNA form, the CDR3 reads TGTGCCAGCAGTGCGGACAGGGGGGACGAAAAACTGTTTTTT. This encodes CASSADRGDEKLFF.

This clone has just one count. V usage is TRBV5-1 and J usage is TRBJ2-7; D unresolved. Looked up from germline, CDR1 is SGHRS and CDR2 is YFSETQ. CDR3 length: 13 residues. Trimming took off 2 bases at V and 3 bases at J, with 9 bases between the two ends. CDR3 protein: CASSFSPNYEQYF. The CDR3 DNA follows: TGCGCCAGCAGCTTTTCCCCTAACTACGAGCAGTACTTC.

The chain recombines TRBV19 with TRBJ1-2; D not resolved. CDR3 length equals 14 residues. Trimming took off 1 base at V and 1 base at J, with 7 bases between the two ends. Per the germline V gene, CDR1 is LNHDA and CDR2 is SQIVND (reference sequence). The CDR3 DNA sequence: TGTGCCAGTAGTATAGGAAGCCTTAACTATGGCTACACCTTC. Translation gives CASSIGSLNYGYTF.

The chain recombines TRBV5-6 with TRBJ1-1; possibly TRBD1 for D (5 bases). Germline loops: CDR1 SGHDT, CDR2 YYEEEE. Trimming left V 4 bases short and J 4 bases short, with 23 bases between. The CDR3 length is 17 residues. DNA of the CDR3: TGTGCCAGCAGCCCCGTTCGGGTGGGGCGTTGGCCCACTGAAGCTTTCTTT. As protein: CASSPVRVGRWPTEAFF.

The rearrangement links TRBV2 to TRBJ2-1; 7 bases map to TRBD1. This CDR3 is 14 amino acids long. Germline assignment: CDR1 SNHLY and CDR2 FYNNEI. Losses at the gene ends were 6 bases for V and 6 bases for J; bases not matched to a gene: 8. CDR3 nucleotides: TGTGCCAGCAGGGGGACAGTTTCGTCCAATGAGCAGTTCTTC. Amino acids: CASRGTVSSNEQFF.

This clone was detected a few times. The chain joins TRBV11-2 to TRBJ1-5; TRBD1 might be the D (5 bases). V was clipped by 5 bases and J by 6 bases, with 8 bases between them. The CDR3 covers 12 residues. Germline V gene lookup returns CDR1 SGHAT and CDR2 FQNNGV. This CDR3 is CASSPGVQPQHF. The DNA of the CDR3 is TGTGCCAGCAGCCCGGGGGTTCAGCCCCAGCATTTT.

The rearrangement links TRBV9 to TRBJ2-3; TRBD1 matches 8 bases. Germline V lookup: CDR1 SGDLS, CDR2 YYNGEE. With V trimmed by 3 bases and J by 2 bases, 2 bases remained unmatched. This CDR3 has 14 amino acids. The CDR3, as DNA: TGTGCCAGCAGCGCGGGACAGGCCACAGATACGCAGTATTTT. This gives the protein CASSAGQATDTQYF.